These 21 T cell receptor beta chains came from one sample sequenced in a study of a mutant IDH1 vaccine in newly diagnosed glioma. Repertoires were generated with immunoSEQ multiplex PCR, while TCRdb's copy carries only in-frame clones and drops some. The sample lists approximately 22,000 clones, about 80% occurring once. For these receptors, no antigen is known. Sample time point: week 47, end of study. It was 300 ug of mutant IDH1 20-mer peptide that made up each vaccine dose, given with topical imiquimod. The sequencing here drew on PBMCs, taken from a glioma patient whose treatment included an IDH1 peptide vaccine. These receptors all stem from a man aged 40-55 years with glioma. Some clones in this sample may be carry-over from other donors' samples.

This clone has only a few counts. This chain links TRBV11-2 with TRBJ1-2; no definite D call. The CDR3 runs 16 residues. CDR1 SGHAT and CDR2 FQNNGV come from the germline V gene. V was pared by 2 bases and J by 0 bases, with 13 bases between. The CDR3 DNA reads as TGTGCCAGCAGCTTAAGTAGGTCAGCTACTAACTATGGCTACACCTTC. Protein: CASSLSRSATNYGYTF.

The chain recombines TRBV6-1 with TRBJ1-5, with TRBD1 matching 8 bases. The CDR3 spans 14 residues. V trimming: 7 bases; J trimming: 2 bases; junction bases outside the gene matches: 4. Germline lookup yields CDR1 MNHNS and CDR2 SASEGT. This CDR3 is CASNPDRGNQPQHF. CDR3 in DNA: TGTGCCAGCAATCCGGACAGGGGCAATCAGCCCCAGCATTTT.

The rearrangement links TRBV10-2 to TRBJ2-5, with D perhaps matching TRBD1 (5 bases). Germline assignment: CDR1 WSHSY and CDR2 SAAADI. Trimming cost V 3 bases and J 1 base, with 12 bases left between them. CDR3 size: 15 residues. The CDR3 sequence: CASSDPRAGQETQYF. CDR3 bases: TGCGCCAGCAGTGATCCCAGGGCCGGCCAAGAGACCCAGTACTTC.

This chain uses TRBV2 with TRBJ1-2; D call uncertain. Trimming pared 0 bases from V and 4 bases from J, leaving 12 bases between. The CDR3 totals 15 residues. CDR1 SNHLY and CDR2 FYNNEI come from the germline V gene. CDR3 nucleotides: TGTGCCAGCAGTGAAGCTGGAGAACCCGCCTATGGCTACACCTTC. Protein: CASSEAGEPAYGYTF.

The J gene is TRBJ2-1, the V gene TRBV7-2; possible D gene TRBD2, 5 bases. The CDR3 spans 15 residues. V was trimmed by 1 base and J by 2 bases, leaving 9 bases between them. CDR1 and CDR2 (germline): SGHTA, FQGNSA. The CDR3 loop reads CASSLDRGAYNEQFF. The CDR3 coding sequence is TGTGCCAGCAGCTTAGACCGGGGAGCCTACAATGAGCAGTTCTTC.

This clone was seen just once. The chain couples TRBV7-2 to TRBJ1-3, with D perhaps TRBD1 (6 bases). Trimming took 2 bases from V and 3 from J, leaving 11 bases between them. The CDR3 contains 15 residues. Germline CDR1 and CDR2: SGHTA and FQGNSA. The chain's CDR3 is CASSLMGAGGNTIYF. The CDR3 coding sequence is TGTGCCAGCAGCTTAATGGGGGCAGGTGGAAACACCATATATTTT.

The V gene is TRBV7-2, the J gene TRBJ1-2; D is perhaps TRBD1 (6 bases). The CDR3 has 14 residues. V shed 3 bases and J shed 0 bases, with 8 bases lying between them. Germline lookup yields CDR1 SGHTA and CDR2 FQGNSA. This chain's CDR3 is CASSLQGTNYGYTF. The DNA for the CDR3 is TGTGCCAGCAGCTTGCAGGGGACTAACTATGGCTACACCTTC.

The V gene is TRBV15, the J gene TRBJ1-5; D gene uncertain. The germline V gene has CDR1 LNHNV and CDR2 YYDKDF (reference sequence). The CDR3 has 15 residues. Trimming shortened V by 1 base and J by 3 bases, and 10 bases separated the two germline ends. The CDR3 sequence: CATSRALGVNQPQHF. The CDR3 DNA sequence: TGTGCCACCAGCAGAGCGCTGGGTGTCAATCAGCCCCAGCATTTT. The full variable domain, with the rest looked up from reference TRBV15 and TRBJ1-5, is DAMVIQNPRYQVTQFGKPVTLSCSQTLNHNVMYWYQQKSSQAPKLLFHYYDKDFNNEADTPDNFQSRRPNTSFCFLDIRSPGLGDTAMYLCATSRALGVNQPQHFGDGTRLSIL.

For the CDR3, the DNA is TGTGCCAGCAGCCAAGGGGCGTTTATGAACACTGAAGCTTTCTTT. It codes for CASSQGAFMNTEAFF. The chain uses TRBV4-2 and TRBJ1-1; D is ambiguous. The germline gives CDR1 LGHNA, CDR2 YNFKEQ. The ends were cut back, 1 base at V and 0 bases at J, with 9 bases in the middle. This CDR3 has 15 residues.

This clone was detected a few times. The rearrangement uses TRBV6-5 and TRBJ1-1; D is ambiguous. The CDR3 totals 14 residues. Germline CDR1 and CDR2: MNHEY and SVGAGI. V was cut by 6 bases and J by 4 bases, with 15 bases left in between. As DNA, the CDR3 is TGTGCCAGCAGCCCTCGGGGAAAGGTCACTGAAGCTTTCTTT. This gives the protein CASSPRGKVTEAFF.

This clone occurred once. The chain carries TRBV19 and TRBJ1-5; 9 bases fit TRBD1. From germline, CDR1 is LNHDA and CDR2 SQIVND (reference sequence). This CDR3 is 17 amino acids long. With V trimmed by 2 bases and J by 6 bases, 11 bases remained unmatched. The CDR3 sequence: CASSITSSGTGSQPQHF. DNA for the CDR3: TGTGCCAGTAGTATAACTTCCTCCGGGACAGGGAGTCAGCCCCAGCATTTT.

DNA for the CDR3: TGTGCCAGTAGTTACCTCGGGGGGACTGAAGCTTTCTTT. The encoded protein is CASSYLGGTEAFF. The chain combines TRBV19 with TRBJ1-1, with a tentative D call TRBD1 (5 bases). The CDR3 covers 13 residues. Germline V gene sequence: CDR1 LNHDA, CDR2 SQIVND (reference sequence). V gave up 5 bases and J gave up 5 bases, with 12 bases separating them. Based on the CDR3 plus reference TRBV19 and TRBJ1-1, the full variable domain is DGGITQSPKYLFRKEGQNVTLSCEQNLNHDAMYWYRQDPGQGLRLIYYSQIVNDFQKGDIAEGYSVSREKKESFPLTVTSAQKNPTAFYLCASSYLGGTEAFFGQGTRLTVV.

This chain joins TRBV19 and TRBJ1-2; TRBD1 aligns across 10 bases. There are 15 residues in the CDR3. V shed 4 bases, J shed 6 bases, and the junction held 8 bases outside the gene matches. Germline V gene data show CDR1 as LNHDA and CDR2 as SQIVND (reference sequence). CDR3 sequence reads: CASSNPGQGVDGYTF. In DNA, the CDR3 is TGTGCCAGTAGTAATCCCGGACAGGGGGTTGATGGCTACACCTTC.

The chain joins TRBV4-1 to TRBJ1-1; D gene ambiguous. The V end lost 1 base, the J end lost 5 bases, and 14 bases lay between the germline ends. Germline V gene lookup returns CDR1 MGHRA and CDR2 YSYEKL. The CDR3 sequence is 15 residues long. The CDR3 spells CASSQGHTGGTEAFF. DNA for the CDR3: TGCGCCAGCAGCCAAGGTCACACTGGAGGGACTGAAGCTTTCTTT.

The genes are TRBV6-5 and TRBJ1-6; D is ambiguous. Between the trimmed V and J ends, which lost 2 bases and 8 bases, there was a span of 7 bases. The CDR3 covers 13 residues. Germline CDR1 and CDR2: MNHEY and SVGAGI. CDR3 residues: CASSYAPDSPLHF. CDR3 DNA sequence: TGTGCCAGCAGTTACGCTCCTGATTCACCCCTCCACTTT.

V is TRBV6-1 and J is TRBJ2-2; perhaps TRBD1 as D (5 bases). The CDR3 sequence is 15 residues long. The V gene lost 5 bases and the J gene lost 1 base, with 11 bases spanning the gap. Germline loops: CDR1 MNHNS, CDR2 SASEGT. CDR3 protein: CASSIDRQNTGELFF. DNA of the CDR3: TGTGCCAGCAGTATCGACAGACAGAACACCGGGGAGCTGTTTTTT.

V is TRBV7-2 and J is TRBJ1-2; D unresolved. Germline CDR1 reads SGHTA; CDR2 reads FQGNSA. The CDR3 length is 15 residues. V was pared by 1 base and J by 1 base, with 10 bases between. CDR3 sequence reads: CASSLEPRFNYGYTF. The CDR3 DNA sequence: TGTGCCAGCAGCTTAGAGCCGAGATTTAACTATGGCTACACCTTC.

The chain joins TRBV7-2 to TRBJ2-1; D could derive from TRBD1 or TRBD2 (6 bases each). The length of the CDR3 is 16 residues. Per germline, CDR1 SGHTA and CDR2 FQGNSA. Trimming pared 2 bases from V and 4 bases from J, leaving 15 bases between. The CDR3 coding sequence is TGTGCCAGCAGCTTAAGGGGGGCCCGAGGGTACAATGAGCAGTTCTTC. It translates to CASSLRGARGYNEQFF.

Here the CDR3 reads CASSKRRSTEAFF. In DNA, the CDR3 is TGTGCCAGTAGTAAGAGAAGGTCTACTGAAGCTTTCTTT. V usage is TRBV19 and J usage is TRBJ1-1, with D unresolved. The V end was cut by 4 bases, the J end by 5 bases, with 11 bases between. This CDR3 is built from 13 residues. Per the germline V gene, CDR1 is LNHDA and CDR2 is SQIVND (reference sequence).

The chain carries TRBV5-1 and TRBJ1-1; D is uncertain. Germline CDR1 reads SGHRS; CDR2 reads YFSETQ. The CDR3 is made up of 14 amino acids. V was trimmed by 4 bases and J by 5 bases, leaving 15 bases between them. CDR3 sequence: CASSAPGRDTEAFF. The CDR3 DNA follows: TGCGCCAGCAGCGCCCCGGGGAGGGATACTGAAGCTTTCTTT.

V gene TRBV6-1 combines with J gene TRBJ2-7; 8 positions agree with TRBD1. The trim removed 2 bases at V and 5 bases at J, leaving 11 bases unmatched. The V gene's germline CDR1 is MNHNS and CDR2 SASEGT. The CDR3 covers 16 residues. The CDR3 DNA follows: TGTGCCAGCAGTGAAAACCCATGGACAGGGACCGACGAGCAGTACTTC. It specifies CASSENPWTGTDEQYF.